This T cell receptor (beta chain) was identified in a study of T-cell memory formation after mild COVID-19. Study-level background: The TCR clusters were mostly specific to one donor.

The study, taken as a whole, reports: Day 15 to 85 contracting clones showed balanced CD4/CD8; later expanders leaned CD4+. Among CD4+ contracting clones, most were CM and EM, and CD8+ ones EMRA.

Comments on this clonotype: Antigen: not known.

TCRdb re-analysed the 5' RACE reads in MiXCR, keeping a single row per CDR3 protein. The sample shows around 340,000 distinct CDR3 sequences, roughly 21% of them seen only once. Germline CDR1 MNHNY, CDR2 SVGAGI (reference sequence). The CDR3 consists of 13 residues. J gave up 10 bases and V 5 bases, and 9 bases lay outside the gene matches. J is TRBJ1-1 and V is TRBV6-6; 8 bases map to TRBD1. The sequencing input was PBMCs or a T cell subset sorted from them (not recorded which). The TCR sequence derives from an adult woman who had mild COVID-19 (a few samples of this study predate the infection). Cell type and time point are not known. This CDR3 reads CASSRQGMMAAFF. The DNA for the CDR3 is TGTGCCAGCAGTCGACAGGGGATGATGGCAGCTTTCTTT.